The rows below give T cell receptor beta chains drawn from one sample of a study of blood T cell repertoires in COVID-19. Assay: immunoSEQ multiplex PCR; the TCRdb copy retains only in-frame clones and omits some. Among about 160,000 clones listed, 60% to 85% were seen once. What was sequenced was peripheral blood. These TCRs come from a man between 65 and 79 years old with acute or convalescent COVID-19. Each CDR3 is given with its conserved first and last residue. Fields, in order: D gene, J gene, CDR3 length, clone size, V gene, CDR3 protein, CDR3 DNA. The D gene is left open where the match is weak. Only part of the rows carry a size: once, few, many, or a class if the clone is expanded.

d_call: TRBD1; j_call: TRBJ2-1; cdr3_length: 16; clone_size: once; v_call: TRBV28; cdr3_aa: CASSSGTASSYNEQFF; cdr3_nt: TGTGCCAGCAGTTCCGGGACAGCGAGCTCCTACAATGAGCAGTTCTTC
d_call: .; j_call: TRBJ2-7; cdr3_length: 16; clone_size: .; v_call: TRBV10-3; cdr3_aa: CAISEGTTGVTYEQYF; cdr3_nt: TGTGCCATCAGCGAAGGGACAACTGGGGTAACCTACGAGCAGTACTTC
d_call: .; j_call: TRBJ1-1; cdr3_length: 16; clone_size: .; v_call: TRBV19; cdr3_aa: CASSIFTGSKNTEAFF; cdr3_nt: TGTGCCAGTAGTATATTCACAGGGAGTAAGAACACTGAAGCTTTCTTT
d_call: .; j_call: TRBJ1-2; cdr3_length: 14; clone_size: .; v_call: TRBV27; cdr3_aa: CASSLRLGGYGYTF; cdr3_nt: TGTGCCAGCAGTTTAAGGCTCGGGGGGTATGGCTACACCTTC
d_call: TRBD1; j_call: TRBJ2-5; cdr3_length: 21; clone_size: .; v_call: TRBV3-1/TRBV3-2; cdr3_aa: CASSQDESSWPGGMREETQYF; cdr3_nt: TGTGCCAGCAGCCAAGATGAATCGTCATGGCCAGGGGGCATGCGGGAAGAGACCCAGTACTTC
d_call: TRBD1; j_call: TRBJ1-2; cdr3_length: 15; clone_size: few; v_call: TRBV11-2; cdr3_aa: CASSLYSGTGVGYTF; cdr3_nt: TGTGCCAGCAGCTTATATAGTGGGACAGGGGTTGGCTACACCTTC
d_call: TRBD1; j_call: TRBJ2-7; cdr3_length: 15; clone_size: .; v_call: TRBV28; cdr3_aa: CASGGSGTGVHEQYF; cdr3_nt: TGTGCCAGCGGGGGCTCCGGGACAGGGGTCCACGAGCAGTACTTC
d_call: TRBD2; j_call: TRBJ2-1; cdr3_length: 17; clone_size: .; v_call: TRBV11-2; cdr3_aa: CASSLEGAGGAFNEQFF; cdr3_nt: TGTGCCAGCAGCTTAGAGGGAGCGGGAGGGGCGTTCAATGAGCAGTTCTTC
d_call: .; j_call: TRBJ2-3; cdr3_length: 17; clone_size: .; v_call: TRBV7-2; cdr3_aa: CASSLTRGYRVGDTQYF; cdr3_nt: TGTGCCAGCAGCTTAACGCGGGGCTATCGGGTTGGAGATACGCAGTATTTT
d_call: TRBD2; j_call: TRBJ2-4; cdr3_length: 15; clone_size: .; v_call: TRBV28; cdr3_aa: CASYGVGGPENIQYF; cdr3_nt: TGTGCCAGCTACGGGGTGGGAGGGCCTGAAAACATTCAGTACTTC
d_call: .; j_call: TRBJ2-5; cdr3_length: 11; clone_size: .; v_call: TRBV28; cdr3_aa: CASSFLETQYF; cdr3_nt: TGTGCCAGCAGTTTCCTGGAGACCCAGTACTTC
d_call: TRBD1; j_call: TRBJ1-6; cdr3_length: 16; clone_size: .; v_call: TRBV5-4; cdr3_aa: CASSVIQGASNSPLHF; cdr3_nt: TGTGCCAGCAGCGTAATTCAGGGGGCGTCAAATTCACCCCTCCACTTT
d_call: .; j_call: TRBJ2-7; cdr3_length: 13; clone_size: .; v_call: TRBV18; cdr3_aa: CASSPTASYEQYF; cdr3_nt: TGTGCCAGCTCACCAACAGCTTCCTACGAGCAGTACTTC
d_call: TRBD1; j_call: TRBJ1-2; cdr3_length: 16; clone_size: .; v_call: TRBV6-5; cdr3_aa: CASSYQQGALNYGYTF; cdr3_nt: TGTGCCAGCAGTTACCAACAGGGGGCCCTAAACTATGGCTACACCTTC
d_call: TRBD1; j_call: TRBJ1-5; cdr3_length: 15; clone_size: .; v_call: TRBV24-1; cdr3_aa: CATSPGTGVHQPQHF; cdr3_nt: TGTGCCACCTCTCCCGGGACAGGGGTTCATCAGCCCCAGCATTTT
d_call: .; j_call: TRBJ1-2; cdr3_length: 14; clone_size: .; v_call: TRBV5-6; cdr3_aa: CASSFSRANYGYTF; cdr3_nt: TGTGCCAGCAGCTTTTCTCGAGCTAACTATGGCTACACCTTC
d_call: TRBD2; j_call: TRBJ2-7; cdr3_length: 15; clone_size: few; v_call: TRBV6-5; cdr3_aa: CASSYGGLAGNEQYF; cdr3_nt: TGTGCCAGCAGTTACGGAGGACTAGCGGGGAACGAGCAGTACTTC
d_call: .; j_call: TRBJ2-1; cdr3_length: 16; clone_size: .; v_call: TRBV29-1; cdr3_aa: CSVEGEKLSSYNEQFF; cdr3_nt: TGCAGCGTTGAGGGAGAAAAGCTGAGCTCCTACAATGAGCAGTTCTTC
d_call: .; j_call: TRBJ2-5; cdr3_length: 15; clone_size: once; v_call: TRBV7-6; cdr3_aa: CASSLGLPVQETQYF; cdr3_nt: TGTGCCAGCAGCTTAGGCCTACCGGTCCAAGAGACCCAGTACTTC
d_call: .; j_call: TRBJ1-2; cdr3_length: 16; clone_size: few; v_call: TRBV7-9; cdr3_aa: CASSLVDGGRGYGYTF; cdr3_nt: TGTGCCAGCAGCTTAGTGGATGGAGGGAGGGGCTATGGCTACACCTTC
d_call: .; j_call: TRBJ1-2; cdr3_length: 16; clone_size: .; v_call: TRBV7-2; cdr3_aa: CASSSGRGTANYGYTF; cdr3_nt: TGTGCCAGCAGCTCAGGCCGCGGGACGGCTAACTATGGCTACACCTTC
d_call: TRBD1; j_call: TRBJ1-1; cdr3_length: 12; clone_size: .; v_call: TRBV30; cdr3_aa: CALDRESTEAFF; cdr3_nt: TGTGCGCTGGACAGGGAAAGTACTGAAGCTTTCTTT
d_call: TRBD1; j_call: TRBJ2-5; cdr3_length: 15; clone_size: .; v_call: TRBV11-3; cdr3_aa: CASSAGQAPEKTQYF; cdr3_nt: TGTGCCAGCAGCGCGGGACAGGCGCCCGAGAAGACCCAGTACTTC
d_call: .; j_call: TRBJ2-1; cdr3_length: 13; clone_size: .; v_call: TRBV7-2; cdr3_aa: CASSPRAGYEQFF; cdr3_nt: TGTGCCAGCAGCCCGAGAGCGGGCTATGAGCAGTTCTTC
d_call: .; j_call: TRBJ2-7; cdr3_length: 16; clone_size: .; v_call: TRBV6-2/TRBV6-3; cdr3_aa: CASSSTDRTSSYEQYF; cdr3_nt: TGTGCCAGCAGTTCTACCGACAGGACGAGCTCCTACGAGCAGTACTTC
d_call: .; j_call: TRBJ1-4; cdr3_length: 16; clone_size: .; v_call: TRBV2; cdr3_aa: CASRRAGVGANEKLFF; cdr3_nt: TGTGCCAGCAGGCGAGCGGGAGTGGGGGCGAATGAAAAACTGTTTTTT
d_call: .; j_call: TRBJ1-5; cdr3_length: 13; clone_size: .; v_call: TRBV18; cdr3_aa: CASSPMTDQPQHF; cdr3_nt: TGTGCCAGCTCACCAATGACAGATCAGCCCCAGCATTTT
d_call: TRBD1; j_call: TRBJ2-7; cdr3_length: 14; clone_size: .; v_call: TRBV11-3; cdr3_aa: CASSLEGTGYEQYF; cdr3_nt: TGTGCCAGCAGCTTAGAAGGGACAGGGTACGAGCAGTACTTC
d_call: TRBD1; j_call: TRBJ1-2; cdr3_length: 14; clone_size: .; v_call: TRBV7-9; cdr3_aa: CASSRDRGGYGYTF; cdr3_nt: TGTGCCAGCAGCCGGGACAGGGGCGGCTATGGCTACACCTTC
d_call: .; j_call: TRBJ2-1; cdr3_length: 16; clone_size: .; v_call: TRBV7-7; cdr3_aa: CASSPASGDSYNEQFF; cdr3_nt: TGTGCTAGCAGCCCAGCCTCGGGGGACTCCTACAATGAGCAGTTCTTC
d_call: TRBD1; j_call: TRBJ2-5; cdr3_length: 15; clone_size: .; v_call: TRBV5-1; cdr3_aa: CASSFYAGTDETQYF; cdr3_nt: TGCGCCAGCAGCTTTTACGCCGGGACAGACGAGACCCAGTACTTC
d_call: .; j_call: TRBJ2-5; cdr3_length: 14; clone_size: .; v_call: TRBV19; cdr3_aa: CASSIMGRGETQYF; cdr3_nt: TGTGCCAGTAGTATAATGGGGCGGGGAGAGACCCAGTACTTC
d_call: .; j_call: TRBJ2-7; cdr3_length: 12; clone_size: .; v_call: TRBV11-2; cdr3_aa: CASRGIEEWQYF; cdr3_nt: TGTGCCAGCCGGGGAATAGAGGAGTGGCAGTACTTC
d_call: TRBD1; j_call: TRBJ1-2; cdr3_length: 14; clone_size: few; v_call: TRBV28; cdr3_aa: CASRTGVDNYGYTF; cdr3_nt: TGTGCCAGCAGGACAGGGGTGGATAACTATGGCTACACCTTC
d_call: .; j_call: TRBJ2-4; cdr3_length: 13; clone_size: .; v_call: TRBV20-1; cdr3_aa: CSASLAAKNIQYF; cdr3_nt: TGCAGTGCTAGTCTAGCGGCCAAAAACATTCAGTACTTC
d_call: .; j_call: TRBJ1-6; cdr3_length: 13; clone_size: .; v_call: TRBV27; cdr3_aa: CASRQGYNSPLHF; cdr3_nt: TGTGCCAGCAGACAGGGCTATAATTCACCCCTCCACTTT
d_call: .; j_call: TRBJ1-2; cdr3_length: 13; clone_size: few; v_call: TRBV27; cdr3_aa: CASSLSGVGGYTF; cdr3_nt: TGTGCCAGCAGTTTATCAGGGGTGGGTGGCTACACCTTC
d_call: .; j_call: TRBJ2-1; cdr3_length: 13; clone_size: once; v_call: TRBV4-1; cdr3_aa: CASSQVLSNEQFF; cdr3_nt: TGCGCCAGCAGCCAAGTTCTGAGCAATGAGCAGTTCTTC
d_call: .; j_call: TRBJ2-2; cdr3_length: 15; clone_size: .; v_call: TRBV2; cdr3_aa: CASSEVLANTGELFF; cdr3_nt: TGTGCCAGCAGTGAAGTATTAGCAAACACCGGGGAGCTGTTTTTT
d_call: TRBD1; j_call: TRBJ2-7; cdr3_length: 15; clone_size: many; v_call: TRBV5-1; cdr3_aa: CASSLMTGGGYEQYF; cdr3_nt: TGCGCCAGCAGCTTAATGACAGGGGGTGGGTACGAGCAGTACTTC
d_call: .; j_call: TRBJ2-3; cdr3_length: 15; clone_size: .; v_call: TRBV7-7; cdr3_aa: CASSLGELAADTQYF; cdr3_nt: TGTGCCAGCAGCTTAGGGGAACTAGCTGCAGATACGCAGTATTTT
d_call: .; j_call: TRBJ2-1; cdr3_length: 17; clone_size: once; v_call: TRBV9; cdr3_aa: CASSVGASGSSYNEQFF; cdr3_nt: TGTGCCAGCAGCGTAGGGGCTAGTGGGAGCTCCTACAATGAGCAGTTCTTC
d_call: TRBD2; j_call: TRBJ2-5; cdr3_length: 16; clone_size: .; v_call: TRBV5-1; cdr3_aa: CASSASGTSVWETQYF; cdr3_nt: TGCGCCAGCAGCGCCTCCGGGACTAGCGTTTGGGAGACCCAGTACTTC
d_call: .; j_call: TRBJ1-1; cdr3_length: 15; clone_size: .; v_call: TRBV6-1; cdr3_aa: CASSEQDSLNTEAFF; cdr3_nt: TGTGCCAGCAGTGAACAAGACAGCCTGAACACTGAAGCTTTCTTT
d_call: TRBD2; j_call: TRBJ2-1; cdr3_length: 16; clone_size: .; v_call: TRBV27; cdr3_aa: CASRPLAGGLYNEQFF; cdr3_nt: TGTGCCAGCAGGCCCCTAGCGGGAGGGCTTTACAATGAGCAGTTCTTC
d_call: .; j_call: TRBJ1-1; cdr3_length: 13; clone_size: few; v_call: TRBV7-2; cdr3_aa: CASSYDRNTEAFF; cdr3_nt: TGTGCCAGCAGTTACGACAGGAACACTGAAGCTTTCTTT
d_call: TRBD2; j_call: TRBJ2-5; cdr3_length: 13; clone_size: .; v_call: TRBV28; cdr3_aa: CASGLAGQETQYF; cdr3_nt: TGTGCCAGCGGCCTAGCGGGACAAGAGACCCAGTACTTC
d_call: .; j_call: TRBJ2-7; cdr3_length: 13; clone_size: .; v_call: TRBV5-5; cdr3_aa: CASSLEQFYEQYF; cdr3_nt: TGTGCCAGCAGCTTGGAACAGTTCTACGAGCAGTACTTC
d_call: TRBD1; j_call: TRBJ1-1; cdr3_length: 16; clone_size: .; v_call: TRBV7-2; cdr3_aa: CASSFQLTGSGTEAFF; cdr3_nt: TGTGCCAGCAGCTTCCAACTGACAGGGTCAGGCACTGAAGCTTTCTTT
d_call: TRBD1; j_call: TRBJ2-1; cdr3_length: 11; clone_size: .; v_call: TRBV18; cdr3_aa: CASSLGQVQFF; cdr3_nt: TGTGCCAGCTCATTGGGACAGGTCCAGTTCTTC
d_call: .; j_call: TRBJ1-4; cdr3_length: 15; clone_size: .; v_call: TRBV27; cdr3_aa: CASSLWGVGGNKLFF; cdr3_nt: TGTGCCAGCAGTTTATGGGGGGTCGGTGGAAACAAACTGTTTTTT
d_call: TRBD2; j_call: TRBJ2-3; cdr3_length: 14; clone_size: .; v_call: TRBV7-9; cdr3_aa: CASSSSSGADTQYF; cdr3_nt: TGTGCCAGCAGCTCGTCTAGCGGGGCAGATACGCAGTATTTT
d_call: .; j_call: TRBJ2-1; cdr3_length: 13; clone_size: .; v_call: TRBV28; cdr3_aa: CASSGRDYNEQFF; cdr3_nt: TGTGCCAGCAGTGGCCGGGACTACAATGAGCAGTTCTTC
d_call: .; j_call: TRBJ2-5; cdr3_length: 12; clone_size: .; v_call: TRBV27; cdr3_aa: CASTFFRGTQYF; cdr3_nt: TGTGCCAGCACCTTCTTCCGGGGGACCCAGTACTTC
d_call: .; j_call: TRBJ1-2; cdr3_length: 13; clone_size: .; v_call: TRBV2; cdr3_aa: CASSDRSSAGYTF; cdr3_nt: TGTGCCAGCAGTGACAGGTCCTCGGCTGGCTACACCTTC
d_call: .; j_call: TRBJ1-4; cdr3_length: 16; clone_size: .; v_call: TRBV7-9; cdr3_aa: CASSPGHTVKLPFLFF; cdr3_nt: TGTGCCAGCAGCCCCGGACATACGGTAAAGCTCCCGTTTCTGTTTTTT
d_call: TRBD1; j_call: TRBJ2-7; cdr3_length: 13; clone_size: .; v_call: TRBV28; cdr3_aa: CASSRPGQSEQYF; cdr3_nt: TGTGCCAGCAGTCGGCCGGGACAGTCCGAGCAGTACTTC
d_call: .; j_call: TRBJ1-2; cdr3_length: 13; clone_size: .; v_call: TRBV12-3/TRBV12-4; cdr3_aa: CASSPAVISGYTF; cdr3_nt: TGTGCCAGCAGCCCCGCGGTGATAAGTGGCTACACCTTC
d_call: .; j_call: TRBJ1-1; cdr3_length: 12; clone_size: .; v_call: TRBV9; cdr3_aa: CASSRGGTEAFF; cdr3_nt: TGTGCCAGCAGCCGAGGGGGCACTGAAGCTTTCTTT